This T cell receptor beta chain emerged from a study of identical twins. Study-level results: Twins showed weaker excess sharing in their beta out-of-frame sequences. The models systematically underestimated how much out-of-frame TCR alpha was shared in monozygotic twins.

Template switching added a universal primer binding site, and final cDNA carried unique molecular identifiers. TCRdb re-analysed the 5' RACE reads in MiXCR, keeping a single row per CDR3 protein. The sample includes 1.5 million to 2 million distinct CDR3 sequences, about 31% of them seen just once. Trimming removed 1 base at V and 2 bases at J, with 10 bases between. Germline lookup yields CDR1 LNHNV and CDR2 YYDKDF (reference sequence). The CDR3 spans 15 residues. Concerning this clonotype itself: What it recognizes is unknown.

The material sequenced was cord blood. The clonotype originates from a newborn girl in good health. The J gene is TRBJ2-3, the V gene TRBV15; D gene uncertain. In nucleotides, the CDR3 is TGTGCCACCAGCAGAGTAAGCAGTGACACAGATACGCAGTATTTT. As protein: CATSRVSSDTDTQYF. Supplemented by reference TRBV15 and TRBJ2-3, the full variable domain reads DAMVIQNPRYQVTQFGKPVTLSCSQTLNHNVMYWYQQKSSQAPKLLFHYYDKDFNNEADTPDNFQSRRPNTSFCFLDIRSPGLGDTAMYLCATSRVSSDTDTQYFGPGTRLTVL.